This TCR beta chain was captured by sequencing in a study of early stage breast cancer tumors. At the level of the study: Eight ER+/PR+/HER2- tumors were invasive ductal; a few were invasive lobular.

CDR3 size: 16 residues. V shed 3 bases and J shed 0 bases, with 10 bases lying between them. The germline CDR1 and CDR2 sequences are SGHRS and YFSETQ. The protocol was immunoSEQ multiplex PCR, while the TCRdb copy is restricted to in-frame clones and leaves out a portion. The repertoire holds about 10,000 clones, with 65% to 70% as singletons. Roughly 17-50 mg of tissue was diced for each tumor. This sequence was found in a person aged 45-65 years with breast cancer. V and J are TRBV5-1 and TRBJ2-6; the D is unclear. Sequences were obtained from breast tumor tissue. This CDR3 is CASSYSASSGANVLTF. CDR3 coding DNA: TGCGCCAGCAGCTACTCGGCTAGCTCTGGGGCCAACGTCCTGACTTTC. The full variable domain, with the rest looked up from reference TRBV5-1 and TRBJ2-6, is KAGVTQTPRYLIKTRGQQVTLSCSPISGHRSVSWYQQTPGQGLQFLFEYFSETQRNKGNFPGRFSGRQFSNSRSEMNVSTLELGDSALYLCASSYSASSGANVLTFGAGSRLTVL.